One sample yielded the 23 T cell receptor beta chains listed below, sequenced in a study of Ad26.COV2.S vaccination and SARS-CoV-2 variants. Profiled with immunoSEQ multiplex PCR; TCRdb holds only in-frame clones, not every one. The sample includes a few hundred thousand clones, around 90% of them seen just once. Treatment denoted: around 19 received Ad26.COV2.S at low or high dose, single or two shots; about 5 received placebo; per-sample allocation not given. The study sampled participants on day 63 after the first vaccine or placebo injection. The specimen comprised peripheral blood, sampled in a trial of Ad26.COV2.S vaccine versus placebo. Receptor source: a person aged 18-60 years who received the Ad26.COV2.S COVID-19 vaccine or a placebo.

This clone was picked up one time. This chain connects TRBV7-9 to TRBJ2-1; either TRBD1 or TRBD2 may fit D (5 bases each). Germline CDR1 reads SEHNR; CDR2 reads FQNEAQ (reference sequence). Trimming took off 1 base at V and 9 bases at J, with 19 bases between the two ends. CDR3 size: 16 residues. The CDR3 DNA reads as TGTGCCAGCAGCTTAGTAGAGGGACCCTTTTCCCTTGAGCAGTTCTTC. This sequence encodes CASSLVEGPFSLEQFF.

The chain is built from TRBV18 and TRBJ2-7; 7 bases are shared with TRBD1. Per germline, CDR1 KGHSH and CDR2 LQKENI. The V and J ends lost 1 base and 6 bases, in that order; junction bases with no gene match: 3. The CDR3 has 13 amino acids. CDR3 DNA sequence: TGTGCCAGCTCACCACAAACAGGGGTCGAGCAGTACTTC. As protein: CASSPQTGVEQYF.

The chain combines TRBV19 with TRBJ1-3; D call uncertain. The V end was cut by 3 bases, the J end by 0 bases, with 9 bases between. Germline assignment: CDR1 LNHDA and CDR2 SQIVND (reference sequence). This CDR3 contains 15 residues. The CDR3 reads CASSIPRSSGNTIYF. CDR3 DNA sequence: TGTGCCAGTAGTATCCCTCGGTCCTCTGGAAACACCATATATTTT.

This sequence joins TRBV5-1 and TRBJ2-7; 15 bases are shared with TRBD2. The junction had 16 bases not matched to a gene; V was cut back by 4 bases and J by 5 bases. Germline lookup yields CDR1 SGHRS and CDR2 YFSETQ. The CDR3 covers 19 residues. CDR3 loop: CASSPPGTSGGPSYDEQYF. CDR3 DNA sequence: TGCGCCAGCAGCCCACCAGGGACTAGCGGGGGGCCCTCCTACGACGAGCAGTACTTC. Full variable domain (remainder filled in from reference TRBV5-1 and TRBJ2-7): KAGVTQTPRYLIKTRGQQVTLSCSPISGHRSVSWYQQTPGQGLQFLFEYFSETQRNKGNFPGRFSGRQFSNSRSEMNVSTLELGDSALYLCASSPPGTSGGPSYDEQYFGPGTRLTVT.

This clone was detected a few times. The CDR3: CASSTSRYEAFF. CDR3 nucleotide sequence: TGTGCCAGCAGCACTTCGAGGTACGAAGCTTTCTTT. The chain has TRBV7-2 and TRBJ1-1; D unresolved. CDR1 and CDR2 (germline): SGHTA, FQGNSA. Trimming stripped 5 bases from V and 8 bases from J, with 12 bases between. This CDR3 has 12 residues.

This clone came up a few times. V and J are TRBV27 and TRBJ2-1; a weak D match, TRBD2 (6 bases). Trimming removed 5 bases at V and 8 bases at J, with 16 bases between. The CDR3 spans 14 residues. Germline V gene lookup returns CDR1 MNHEY and CDR2 SMNVEV (reference sequence). This CDR3 is CASSPREFLYEQFF. The CDR3 nucleotides are TGTGCCAGCAGTCCACGGGAGTTCCTATATGAGCAGTTCTTC.

J is TRBJ2-3 and V is TRBV7-2; D remains ambiguous. The V gene lost 5 bases and the J gene lost 0 bases, with 15 bases spanning the gap. There are 16 residues in the CDR3. The germline gives CDR1 SGHTA, CDR2 FQGNSA. DNA of the CDR3: TGTGCCAGCAGCCAGAGATCTTCTTCTAGCACAGATACGCAGTATTTT. This sequence encodes CASSQRSSSSTDTQYF.

The genes are TRBV19 and TRBJ2-5; 11 bases line up with TRBD1. V shed 5 bases and J 5 bases; nucleotides not matched to a gene: 7. Looked up from germline, CDR1 is LNHDA and CDR2 is SQIVND (reference sequence). This CDR3 is built from 15 residues. The CDR3 loop reads CASSVGTGGGETQYF. The CDR3 DNA follows: TGTGCCAGTAGTGTTGGGACAGGGGGTGGTGAGACCCAGTACTTC.

This chain joins TRBV6-5 and TRBJ2-5; perhaps D is TRBD1 or TRBD2 (7 bases each). The CDR3 length is 16 residues. V shed 0 bases and J shed 2 bases, with 13 bases lying between them. Germline CDR1 reads MNHEY; CDR2 reads SVGAGI. CDR3 nucleotide sequence: TGTGCCAGCAGTTACTCGGGCAGGGGGGGACAAGAGACCCAGTACTTC. It translates to CASSYSGRGGQETQYF.

This chain joins TRBV19 and TRBJ1-1; the D is unclear. The CDR3 is 14 residues long. The V and J ends lost 3 bases and 0 bases respectively, with 8 bases between them. CDR1 and CDR2 from the germline V gene are LNHDA and SQIVND (reference sequence). The DNA of the CDR3 is TGTGCCAGTAGTATGTTAGCCCTGAACACTGAAGCTTTCTTT. Its protein product is CASSMLALNTEAFF.

The chain employs TRBV7-3 and TRBJ2-3; TRBD2 matches at 11 bases. Germline CDR1 and CDR2: SGHTA and FQGTGA. This CDR3 has 16 residues. V lost 5 bases and J lost 2; bases outside the gene matches: 6. The CDR3 is CASSLNSGGATDTQYF. As DNA, the CDR3 is TGTGCCAGCAGCCTTAATAGCGGGGGGGCCACAGATACGCAGTATTTT.

V and J are TRBV10-1 and TRBJ2-7, with D unresolved. Germline CDR1 reads WNHNN; CDR2 reads SYGVQD (reference sequence). The CDR3 has 13 residues. Trimming removed 4 bases at V and 3 bases at J, with 10 bases between. The CDR3 loop is CASSGASFYEQYF. DNA for the CDR3: TGCGCCAGCAGTGGGGCCAGTTTCTACGAGCAGTACTTC.

The chain couples TRBV7-9 to TRBJ2-3; perhaps TRBD1 as D (6 bases). This CDR3 region has 15 residues. The germline CDR1 and CDR2 sequences are SEHNR and FQNEAQ (reference sequence). The V gene lost 8 bases and the J gene lost 0 bases, with 15 bases spanning the gap. Here the CDR3 reads CASAQGTGSTDTQYF. The CDR3 DNA reads TGTGCCAGCGCCCAGGGGACGGGAAGCACAGATACGCAGTATTTT.

The rearrangement joins TRBV7-2 to TRBJ1-2, with a weak D call TRBD1 (5 bases). The V end was cut by 5 bases, the J end by 6 bases, with 13 bases between. The germline V gene encodes CDR1 SGHTA and CDR2 FQGNSA. The CDR3 loop spans 13 amino acids. The DNA for the CDR3 is TGTGCCAGCAGCGCGGGACGTACAAATGGCTACACCTTC. This codes for CASSAGRTNGYTF.

The rearrangement links TRBV9 to TRBJ2-5, with TRBD2 as a possible D gene (6 bases). Germline lookup yields CDR1 SGDLS and CDR2 YYNGEE. The CDR3 runs 16 residues. V gave up 1 base and J gave up 5 bases, with 18 bases separating them. The CDR3 DNA follows: TGTGCCAGCAGCGTAAGGTCGCGGGATCCCCGGGAGACCCAGTACTTC. This translates into CASSVRSRDPRETQYF.

The CDR3 spells CAILVDTGAEAFF. The CDR3 DNA follows: TGTGCCATCCTCGTCGATACCGGGGCAGAAGCTTTCTTT. The gene calls are TRBV6-5 and TRBJ1-1, with a weak D call TRBD1 (5 bases). Trimming stripped 10 bases from V and 8 bases from J, with 20 bases between. CDR1 and CDR2 from the germline V gene are MNHEY and SVGAGI. The CDR3 runs to 13 residues.

The rearrangement links TRBV6-4 to TRBJ2-2; 12 bases line up with TRBD2. The germline V gene encodes CDR1 MRHNA and CDR2 SNTAGT. The CDR3 spans 17 residues. V gave up 4 bases and J gave up 6 bases; unmatched junction bases: 9. CDR3 sequence reads: CASSASSGGAIAGELFF. The DNA for the CDR3 is TGTGCCAGCAGTGCGTCTAGCGGGGGGGCGATCGCCGGGGAGCTGTTTTTT.

The chain joins TRBV18 to TRBJ1-5, with unresolved D. Germline CDR1 is KGHSH and CDR2 is LQKENI. V lost 2 bases to trimming and J lost 2 bases, with 10 bases between them. The CDR3 covers 15 residues. The CDR3 DNA sequence: TGTGCCAGCTCACCATCAGGCTCGGGCAATCAGCCCCAGCATTTT. This gives the protein CASSPSGSGNQPQHF.

As for this clone: The same CDR3 arises from other DNA sequences in this sample as well. This chain joins TRBV6-2 or TRBV6-3 and TRBJ2-7; D is perhaps TRBD1 (6 bases). Germline loops: CDR1 MNHEY, CDR2 SVGEGT. This CDR3 region has 11 residues. The ends were cut back, 2 bases at V and 7 bases at J, with 6 bases in the middle. The DNA of the CDR3 is TGTGCCAGCAGTTACAGGGGGGAGCAGTACTTC. It codes for CASSYRGEQYF.

The chain recombines TRBV27 with TRBJ2-1; tentative D call: TRBD1 (5 bases). The length of the CDR3 is 16 residues. Germline loops: CDR1 MNHEY, CDR2 SMNVEV (reference sequence). The V and J ends lost 2 bases and 3 bases respectively, with 14 bases between them. DNA of the CDR3: TGTGCCAGCAGTTTACCAGGACCCACAGGCTACAATGAGCAGTTCTTC. This encodes CASSLPGPTGYNEQFF.

V gene TRBV6-6 combines with J gene TRBJ2-7, with D maybe TRBD2 (5 bases). Trimming removed 8 bases at V and 6 bases at J, with 17 bases between. CDR3 length equals 13 residues. In germline, CDR1 is MNHNY, CDR2 SVGAGI (reference sequence). This CDR3 reads CASSASIAGEQYF. In DNA, the CDR3 is TGTGCCAGCTCAGCCTCAATCGCGGGCGAGCAGTACTTC.

V gene TRBV6-5 combines with J gene TRBJ1-2, with D tentatively TRBD1 (6 bases). The CDR3 has 14 residues. V was trimmed by 4 bases and J by 5 bases, leaving 14 bases between them. In germline, CDR1 is MNHEY, CDR2 SVGAGI. The CDR3 coding sequence is TGTGCCAGCAGTTCCTCAACACAGGGATATGGCTACACCTTC. Amino acids: CASSSSTQGYGYTF.

The chain is built from TRBV5-1 and TRBJ1-6, with D maybe TRBD1 (6 bases). The CDR3 length is 15 residues. The V end was cut by 4 bases, the J end by 8 bases, with 16 bases between. Germline-derived CDR1 and CDR2 are SGHRS and YFSETQ. CDR3 in DNA: TGCGCCAGCAGCCAATTACAGGGAAATGATTCACCCCTCCACTTT. As protein: CASSQLQGNDSPLHF.